This is a list of T cell receptor beta chains from one sample in a study of blood T cell repertoires in COVID-19. Using immunoSEQ multiplex PCR, the repertoire was profiled, and TCRdb retains in-frame clones only, with some absent. The sample includes more than 250,000 clones, 75% to 90% of them seen just once. Sequenced input: PBMCs or T cells enriched from blood (not recorded which). The source of these receptors is a man aged 25-45 years who had recovered from COVID-19. The CDR3 runs from the conserved cysteine through the conserved F or W. D genes are given only for firm matches. Clone size, where shown, is once, few, many, or a class for clones that have expanded.

j_call clone_size d_call cdr3_length v_call cdr3_aa
TRBJ1-1 . . 11 TRBV20-1 CSASQNTEAFF
TRBJ1-2 . . 14 TRBV19 CASSISNRDYGYTF
TRBJ2-3 once . 16 TRBV3-1/TRBV3-2 CASSQELVRGPDTQYF
TRBJ2-5 . . 13 TRBV21-1 CASSKGGPETQYF
TRBJ1-5 . . 13 TRBV6-1 CASSETLGQPQHF
TRBJ1-2 . TRBD1 12 TRBV3-1/TRBV3-2 CASSRQGVGYTF
TRBJ1-2 . . 15 TRBV19 CASSITGTPNYGYTF
TRBJ1-1 once . 14 TRBV5-4 CASRSPRMNTEAFF
TRBJ2-1 . TRBD1 12 TRBV5-1 CASSLGQFEQFF
TRBJ2-2 . TRBD1 14 TRBV3-1/TRBV3-2 CASMGQTNTGELFF
TRBJ2-7 . . 15 TRBV18 CASSQGDQTLYEQYF
TRBJ2-1 once . 15 TRBV3-1/TRBV3-2 CASSPGKNSYNEQFF
TRBJ1-5 . . 14 TRBV2 CASSEARGNQPQHF
TRBJ1-2 . . 13 TRBV12-3/TRBV12-4 CASSLTSRGGYTF
TRBJ1-5 . . 14 TRBV19 CASSIDLENQPQHF
TRBJ2-1 once . 12 TRBV29-1 CSVESQANEQFF
TRBJ2-2 . . 16 TRBV6-6 CASSLLQVFDTGELFF
TRBJ2-5 . . 14 TRBV7-9 CASTLETGIGTQYF
TRBJ2-4 once . 15 TRBV2 CASSRELLAKNIQYF
TRBJ2-4 . TRBD1 14 TRBV2 CASGGQGSGDIQYF
TRBJ2-5 . . 17 TRBV7-9 CASSLVGQGDFQETQYF
TRBJ1-2 . TRBD1 13 TRBV28 CASSTGQLYGYTF
TRBJ2-3 . . 14 TRBV6-4 CASSRDRGTDTQYF
TRBJ2-7 . . 13 TRBV19 CASSRVGAYEQYF
TRBJ1-6 . . 15 TRBV3-1/TRBV3-2 CASSRKSSYNSPLHF
TRBJ1-5 . . 18 TRBV4-2 CASSQVSQAGGAGQPQHF
TRBJ2-1 . TRBD1 16 TRBV3-1/TRBV3-2 CASSRAGQGFLGEQFF